This entry features one T cell receptor beta chain sequence. The antigen it binds to is not known. Base qualities are not provided; no much larger clone lies one nucleotide away. TCRbeta CDR3 regions were amplified from genomic DNA by means of the immunoSEQ Assay, a bias-controlled multiplex PCR. In the authors' own workflow: The number of nucleated cells in each sample was estimated from the amplification of reference gene primers within the assay. To quantify the absolute abundance of each unique TCRbeta CDR3 rearrangement, sequence reads were collapsed and filtered. Productive Simpson clonality was computed per sample as the square root of Simpson's diversity index over productive rearrangements. What TCRdb holds here is the immuneACCESS table cut down to in-frame rearrangements. Part of the clones is not present; checked against another copy, under half of the missing clones reflect an unresolved V gene, and the others are unexplained. That table gives V, J and clone size, and the DNA gave D and trimming. This sample comprises about 240,000 clones, nearly 95% of them detected only once. Of the sample, roughly 0.8% falls within the top ten clones.

The entry originates in a study of blood T cell repertoires in COVID-19 (dated by TCRdb to about 2020). Regarding the complete study: The collaborator samples originated in the United States, Italy and Spain and spanned the acute and convalescent phases of COVID-19. The prospective study material was composed of cDNA or gDNA derived from T cells, B-cell-depleted T cells, or PBMCs. Where available, HLA class I and class II types were taken from metadata supplied by the sample provider and were not determined by assay-based typing. The dataset comprised deeply sampled blood TCRbeta repertoires from subjects exposed to, actively infected with, or recovered from COVID-19. The repertoires were made available in a free public database intended to serve as a resource for research on the immune response to SARS-CoV-2. The samples were drawn from two sources: the first 160 participants of the ongoing ImmuneRACE study, and 1,000 to 1,500 subjects contributed by 6 global collaborators. Sample metadata almost always included a de-identified subject ID, COVID-19 status, age in years and sex. Overall results and qualifications from the work: How much clinical and demographic metadata was included differed by source and by participant, and the metadata was provided uncurated.

At one collaborating source in Seattle, patients were enrolled during active infection and were followed longitudinally through the course of disease. The collaborating institutions used their own protocols to collect whole blood in K2EDTA tubes. Collaborator samples were shipped for TCRbeta analysis as frozen whole blood, isolated PBMCs, or DNA extracted from either sample type. The CDR3 holds 14 amino acids from the cysteine to the phenylalanine. The sequence is cut down to CDR3 DNA, 42 bases in frame from base 1. Trimming costs V 1 base and J 1 base, and their ends lie 6 bases apart. The germline V gene (reference sequence) specifies LNHDA as CDR1 and SQIVND as CDR2.

The clonotype comes from a man aged 25-45 years with COVID-19, enrolled during active disease. The rearranged segments are TRBV19 and TRBJ2-3, with an unclear D gene assignment. The sample comprised peripheral blood. This receptor carries the CDR3 CASSIVYGTDTQYF. The base sequence is TGTGCCAGTAGTATAGTCTACGGCACAGATACGCAGTATTTT.